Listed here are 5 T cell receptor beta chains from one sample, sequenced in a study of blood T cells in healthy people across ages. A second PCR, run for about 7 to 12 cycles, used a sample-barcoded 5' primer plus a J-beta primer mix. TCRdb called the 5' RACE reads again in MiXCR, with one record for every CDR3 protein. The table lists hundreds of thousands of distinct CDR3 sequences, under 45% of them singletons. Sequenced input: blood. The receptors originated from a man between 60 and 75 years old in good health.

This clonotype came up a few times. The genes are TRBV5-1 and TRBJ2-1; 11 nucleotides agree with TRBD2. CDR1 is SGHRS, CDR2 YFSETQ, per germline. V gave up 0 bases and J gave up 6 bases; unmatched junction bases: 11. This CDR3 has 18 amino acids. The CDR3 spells CASSLVGSGGAGVNEQFF. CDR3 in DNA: TGCGCCAGCAGCTTGGTAGGTAGCGGGGGGGCCGGCGTCAATGAGCAGTTCTTC.

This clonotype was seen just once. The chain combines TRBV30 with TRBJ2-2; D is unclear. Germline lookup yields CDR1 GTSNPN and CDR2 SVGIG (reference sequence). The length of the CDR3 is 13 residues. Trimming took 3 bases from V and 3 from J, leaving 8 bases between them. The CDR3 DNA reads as TGTGCCTGGAGGGTACTGGACACCGGGGAGCTGTTTTTT. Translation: CAWRVLDTGELFF.

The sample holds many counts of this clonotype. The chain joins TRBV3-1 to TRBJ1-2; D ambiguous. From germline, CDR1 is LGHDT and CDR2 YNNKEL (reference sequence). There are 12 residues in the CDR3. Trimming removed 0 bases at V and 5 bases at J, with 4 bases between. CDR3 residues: CASSQDGYGYTF. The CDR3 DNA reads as TGTGCCAGCAGCCAAGATGGGTATGGCTACACCTTC.

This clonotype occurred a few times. The chain's CDR3 is CASSLRAGRDEQFF. CDR3 sequence (DNA): TGCGCCAGCAGCTTGAGGGCGGGGCGGGATGAGCAGTTCTTC. The chain couples TRBV5-1 to TRBJ2-1, with D perhaps TRBD2 (6 bases). V was clipped by 1 base and J by 8 bases, with 13 bases between them. This CDR3 region has 14 residues. Germline CDR1 reads SGHRS; CDR2 reads YFSETQ. The full variable domain, with the rest looked up from reference TRBV5-1 and TRBJ2-1, is KAGVTQTPRYLIKTRGQQVTLSCSPISGHRSVSWYQQTPGQGLQFLFEYFSETQRNKGNFPGRFSGRQFSNSRSEMNVSTLELGDSALYLCASSLRAGRDEQFFGPGTRLTVL.

This CDR3 is CASSLKREHQPQHF. The CDR3, as DNA: TGTGCCAGCAGCTTGAAGAGAGAGCATCAGCCCCAGCATTTT. The V and J genes are TRBV5-5 and TRBJ1-5; no reliable D call. This CDR3 contains 14 residues. CDR1 is SGHKS and CDR2 is YYEKEE in the germline V gene (reference sequence). V was clipped by 1 base and J by 5 bases, with 10 bases between them.